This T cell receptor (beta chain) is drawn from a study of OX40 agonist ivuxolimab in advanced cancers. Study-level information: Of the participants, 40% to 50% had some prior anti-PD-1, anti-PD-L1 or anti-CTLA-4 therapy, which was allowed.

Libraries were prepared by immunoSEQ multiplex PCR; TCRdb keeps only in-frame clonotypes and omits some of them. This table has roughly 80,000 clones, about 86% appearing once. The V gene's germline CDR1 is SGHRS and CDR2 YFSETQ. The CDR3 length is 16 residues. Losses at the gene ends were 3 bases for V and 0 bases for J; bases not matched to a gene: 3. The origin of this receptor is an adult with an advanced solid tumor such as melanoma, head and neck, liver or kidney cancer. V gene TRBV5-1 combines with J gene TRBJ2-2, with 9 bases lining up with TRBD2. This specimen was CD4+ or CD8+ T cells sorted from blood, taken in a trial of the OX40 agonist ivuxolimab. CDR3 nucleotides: TGCGCCAGCAGCTGGCTAGCGGGATCGAACACCGGGGAGCTGTTTTTT. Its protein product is CASSWLAGSNTGELFF.